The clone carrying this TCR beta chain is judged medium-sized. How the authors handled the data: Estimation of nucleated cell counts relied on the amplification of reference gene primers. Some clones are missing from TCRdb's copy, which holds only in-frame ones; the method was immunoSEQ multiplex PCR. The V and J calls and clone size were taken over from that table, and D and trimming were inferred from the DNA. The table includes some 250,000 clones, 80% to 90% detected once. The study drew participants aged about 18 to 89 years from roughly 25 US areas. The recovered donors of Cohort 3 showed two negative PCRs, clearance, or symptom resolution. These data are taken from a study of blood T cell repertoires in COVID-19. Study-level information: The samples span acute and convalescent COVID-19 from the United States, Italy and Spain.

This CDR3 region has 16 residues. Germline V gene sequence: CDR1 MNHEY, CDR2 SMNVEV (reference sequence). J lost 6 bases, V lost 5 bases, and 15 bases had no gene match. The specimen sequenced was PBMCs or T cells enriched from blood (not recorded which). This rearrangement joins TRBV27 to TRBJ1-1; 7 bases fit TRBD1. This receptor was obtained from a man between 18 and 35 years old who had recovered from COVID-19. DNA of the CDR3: TGTGCCAGCAGTAATTACCCCCCCGGGACAGAGGCTGAAGCTTTCTTT. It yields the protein CASSNYPPGTEAEAFF.